This section outlines one T cell receptor (beta chain) sequence together with its context. The antigen is unknown. PCR was performed using 60 Vbeta and 13 Jbeta primers. This table comes from immunoSEQ multiplex PCR, and its TCRdb copy is limited to in-frame clones, with some not included. The sample carries some 150,000 clones, 77% recorded once. The data belong to a study of cytomegalovirus exposure and HLA in healthy donors. General study results and limits: The productive fraction for most TCR beta V segments was about 90% or about 30% in an earlier analysis. Presence/absence analyses treated sequencing depth as roughly uniform across donors. Accurate prediction of HLA-A and HLA-B alleles (for most subjects) was reportedly achieved from TCR beta sequences.

The clonotype originates from a woman between 25 and 40 years old in good health and CMV-seronegative. Material: PBMCs.

CDR3 protein: CASNPRGNTGELFF. The CDR3 DNA reads TGTGCCAGCAATCCCAGGGGAAACACCGGGGAGCTGTTTTTT. The chain has TRBV27 and TRBJ2-2, with D possibly TRBD1 on 6 matching bases. The CDR3 spans 14 residues. Between the trimmed V and J ends, which lost 7 bases and 2 bases, there was a span of 11 bases. Germline V gene lookup returns CDR1 MNHEY and CDR2 SMNVEV (reference sequence).